The 23 T cell receptor beta chains listed next were all sequenced from one sample in a study of CD8 T cells in Susac syndrome (dated by TCRdb to between 2019 and 2020). Library preparation was by the immunoSEQ multiplex PCR assay. RNA was extracted using the RNeasy kit, and about 0.45 to 1 ug of the RNA was reverse transcribed with random hexamers. TCRdb reprocessing: public reads trimmed at Q25 with fastp, clones called with MiXCR, in-frame beta chains kept. Every distinct CDR3 protein forms one entry, paired with its most common genes and DNA. The table for this sample lists some 260,000 distinct CDR3 sequences; 90% to 95% of them were counted only once. Clones ranked in the top ten supply approximately 0.072% of the sample. The sample comprised CD4+ T cells from PBMCs. Receptors originate from a human donor with multiple sclerosis.

V gene TRBV4-1 combines with J gene TRBJ1-2; D might be TRBD1 (5 bases). Germline CDR1 and CDR2: MGHRA and YSYEKL. Trimming pared 1 base from V and 6 bases from J, leaving 18 bases between. The CDR3 totals 16 residues. The DNA of the CDR3 is TGCGCCAGCAGCCAAGGCCCCTTTCGGAGGGGACATGGCTACACCTTC. It encodes CASSQGPFRRGHGYTF.

The CDR3 sequence is CASSQDPQGGDGYTF. The DNA of the CDR3 is TGTGCCAGCAGCCAAGACCCTCAGGGAGGAGATGGCTACACCTTC. The V gene is TRBV3-1, the J gene TRBJ1-2; a possible D gene is TRBD1 (5 bases). The V gene's germline CDR1 is LGHDT and CDR2 YNNKEL (reference sequence). CDR3 length: 15 amino acids. With 0 bases removed from V and 6 bases from J, the gap between germline ends came to 14 bases.

The J gene is TRBJ2-5, the V gene TRBV5-1; D not certain. This CDR3 is built from 14 residues. From germline, CDR1 is SGHRS and CDR2 YFSETQ. V was pared by 4 bases and J by 3 bases, with 13 bases between. The CDR3 protein is CASSGGRVEETQYF. CDR3 DNA: TGCGCCAGCAGCGGCGGACGGGTAGAAGAGACCCAGTACTTC.

The gene calls are TRBV20-1 and TRBJ1-1; TRBD1 matches 7 bases. With 0 bases clipped from V and 6 bases from J, the junction kept 7 bases outside the gene matches. CDR3 length equals 14 residues. CDR1 and CDR2 from the germline V gene are DFQATT and SNEGSKA (reference sequence). As DNA, the CDR3 is TGCAGTGCTAGAGATCGACAGGGCCAGGCTGAAGCTTTCTTT. Translated: CSARDRQGQAEAFF.

The chain recombines TRBV3-1 with TRBJ1-5; possible D gene TRBD1, 5 bases. Germline assignment: CDR1 LGHDT and CDR2 YNNKEL (reference sequence). The CDR3 runs 15 residues. Trimming took 3 bases from V and 7 from J, leaving 16 bases between them. The CDR3 coding sequence is TGTGCCAGCAGCCAGGGGACGGACGGCGTGCAGCCCCAGCATTTT. Residues: CASSQGTDGVQPQHF.

The chain recombines TRBV12-3 or TRBV12-4 with TRBJ2-3; 8 positions match TRBD1. The CDR3 runs to 15 residues. The V and J ends lost 3 bases and 3 bases, in that order; junction bases with no gene match: 5. CDR3 sequence: CASSFGTGPTDTQYF. CDR3 nucleotide sequence: TGTGCCAGCAGTTTCGGGACAGGCCCTACAGATACGCAGTATTTT.

DNA for the CDR3: TGCGCCAGCGGAATGACTAGCGGATCCTACAATGAGCAGTTCTTC. Protein sequence: CASGMTSGSYNEQFF. This chain links TRBV5-1 with TRBJ2-1; 9 nucleotides line up with TRBD2. Germline V CDR1 and CDR2: SGHRS, YFSETQ. V was clipped by 7 bases and J by 1 base; unmatched bases: 6. This CDR3 is 15 amino acids long.

This chain connects TRBV7-9 to TRBJ1-3; D perhaps matches TRBD1 (6 bases). CDR1 and CDR2 (germline): SEHNR, FQNEAQ (reference sequence). Trimming removed 11 bases at V and 0 bases at J, with 8 bases between. The CDR3 extends over 12 amino acids. The CDR3, as DNA: TGTGCCGGACAGAGCTCTGGAAACACCATATATTTT. This sequence encodes CAGQSSGNTIYF.

J is TRBJ1-2 and V is TRBV7-9, with 7 nucleotides matching TRBD1. The CDR3 is 15 residues long. The V and J ends lost 3 bases and 4 bases, in that order; junction bases with no gene match: 8. Germline-derived CDR1 and CDR2 are SEHNR and FQNEAQ (reference sequence). The CDR3 is CASSFTDRSFYGYTF. In nucleotides, the CDR3 is TGTGCCAGCAGCTTTACGGACAGGTCGTTCTATGGCTACACCTTC.

V gene TRBV3-1 combines with J gene TRBJ2-5; no reliable D call. The CDR3 length is 14 residues. The V gene lost 0 bases and the J gene lost 4 bases, with 9 bases spanning the gap. Germline V gene sequence: CDR1 LGHDT, CDR2 YNNKEL (reference sequence). As DNA, the CDR3 is TGTGCCAGCAGCCAAGACCCCTCGGCAGAGACCCAGTACTTC. Translating gives CASSQDPSAETQYF.

The genes are TRBV30 and TRBJ2-5, with a weak D call TRBD1 (5 bases). This CDR3 has 16 residues. Germline CDR1 and CDR2: GTSNPN and SVGIG (reference sequence). Between the trimmed V and J ends, which lost 0 bases and 2 bases, there was a span of 16 bases. The CDR3 DNA reads as TGTGCCTGGAGTGTTCGTCACCAGGGCCGGCAAGAGACCCAGTACTTC. Its protein is CAWSVRHQGRQETQYF.

The genes are TRBV5-6 and TRBJ1-4; D ambiguous. CDR1 and CDR2 from the germline V gene are SGHDT and YYEEEE. V lost 6 bases and J lost 0, with 15 bases in between. The CDR3 spans 16 residues. The CDR3 reads CASTTRRTSTNEKLFF. DNA for the CDR3: TGTGCCAGCACCACCAGACGGACCTCAACTAATGAAAAACTGTTTTTT. Full variable domain (missing parts from reference TRBV5-6 and TRBJ1-4): DAGVTQSPTHLIKTRGQQVTLRCSPKSGHDTVSWYQQALGQGPQFIFQYYEEEERQRGNFPDRFSGHQFPNYSSELNVNALLLGDSALYLCASTTRRTSTNEKLFFGSGTQLSVL.

The rearrangement links TRBV6-5 to TRBJ1-1; D is undetermined. Trimming pared 5 bases from V and 5 bases from J, leaving 12 bases between. CDR3 length equals 13 residues. Germline V gives CDR1 MNHEY, CDR2 SVGAGI. CDR3 sequence reads: CASSKLRVTEAFF. The CDR3 DNA reads as TGTGCCAGCAGTAAACTGAGAGTTACTGAAGCTTTCTTT.

The genes are TRBV5-1 and TRBJ2-7; no clear D. This CDR3 spans 15 amino acids. Germline values: CDR1 SGHRS, CDR2 YFSETQ. V was pared by 0 bases and J by 3 bases, with 13 bases between. The CDR3: CASSLDGAPGYEQYV. The CDR3 bases are TGCGCCAGCAGCTTGGACGGTGCCCCTGGCTACGAGCAGTACGTC.

This clonotype was recorded once. The gene calls are TRBV30 and TRBJ1-4; TRBD1 aligns across 7 bases. The germline CDR1 and CDR2 sequences are GTSNPN and SVGIG (reference sequence). The V gene end was trimmed by 4 bases and the J gene end by 5 bases; junction bases not matched to a gene: 7. The CDR3 is made up of 14 amino acids. DNA of the CDR3: TGTGCCTGGAATGGGTACAGGGGAAATGAAAAACTGTTTTTT. Protein product: CAWNGYRGNEKLFF.

This chain joins TRBV29-1 and TRBJ1-1, with 10 bases matching TRBD1. CDR1 is SQVTM and CDR2 is ANQGSEA in the germline V gene. The CDR3 loop spans 13 amino acids. V dropped 6 bases and J dropped 4; count of bases not matched to a gene: 5. The CDR3 bases are TGCAGCGTAGGACAGGGGGGAGGCACTGAAGCTTTCTTT. This sequence encodes CSVGQGGGTEAFF.

The chain is built from TRBV30 and TRBJ1-5, with 8 nucleotides matching TRBD1. Trimming took 7 bases from V and 2 from J; bases not matched to a gene: 7. The CDR3 has 14 amino acids. Per the germline V gene, CDR1 is GTSNPN and CDR2 is SVGIG (reference sequence). The CDR3 reads CAFRTGGRNQPQHF. The CDR3 DNA sequence: TGTGCCTTCCGAACAGGGGGTCGCAATCAGCCCCAGCATTTT.

The chain joins TRBV7-9 to TRBJ2-7; 11 bases align to TRBD1. J was trimmed by 5 bases and V by 5 bases; bases with no gene match: 8. This CDR3 spans 15 amino acids. The V gene's germline CDR1 is SEHNR and CDR2 FQNEAQ (reference sequence). The CDR3 DNA follows: TGTGCCAGCAGCCAGGGCCGGACAGGGGGCCACGAGCAGTACTTC. Its translation is CASSQGRTGGHEQYF.

In its sample, this clonotype was seen a few times. The J gene is TRBJ2-2, the V gene TRBV19, with TRBD1 matching over 7 bases. In germline, CDR1 is LNHDA, CDR2 SQIVND (reference sequence). Germline trimming cut 6 bases from V and 4 bases from J; bases unmatched to any gene: 5. The CDR3 length is 14 residues. DNA for the CDR3: TGTGCCAGTAGACCGGGACAGTTCACCGGGGAGCTGTTTTTT. Protein product: CASRPGQFTGELFF.

V and J are TRBV29-1 and TRBJ1-1; D is uncertain. V dropped 7 bases and J dropped 3 bases, with 12 bases sitting between them. The CDR3 has 12 amino acids. The germline gives CDR1 SQVTM, CDR2 ANQGSEA. DNA of the CDR3: TGCAGCGCAAGAAGGTCAGACACTGAAGCTTTCTTT. It encodes CSARRSDTEAFF. Full variable domain (missing parts from reference TRBV29-1 and TRBJ1-1): SAVISQKPSRDICQRGTSLTIQCQVDSQVTMMFWYRQQPGQSLTLIATANQGSEATYESGFVIDKFPISRPNLTFSTLTVSNMSPEDSSIYLCSARRSDTEAFFGQGTRLTVV.

The CDR3 protein is CSARISRGRETQYF. CDR3 nucleotide sequence: TGCAGTGCTAGAATAAGCAGGGGGAGAGAGACCCAGTACTTC. The chain has TRBV20-1 and TRBJ2-5; 7 nucleotides agree with TRBD1. The ends lost 2 bases at V and 4 bases at J; junction bases unmatched: 7. CDR3 length: 14 residues. Germline-derived CDR1 and CDR2 are DFQATT and SNEGSKA (reference sequence).

Written as DNA, the CDR3 is TGTGCCAGCAGCAGGGGTCTTTCCCCTGGGGAGACCCAGTACTTC. Its translation is CASSRGLSPGETQYF. This chain links TRBV7-8 with TRBJ2-5; maybe TRBD1 (5 bases). Trimming left V 5 bases short and J 5 bases short, with 18 bases between. The germline CDR1 and CDR2 sequences are SGHVS and FQNEAQ. The CDR3 runs 15 residues.

V and J are TRBV13 and TRBJ2-1; perhaps TRBD1 as D (6 bases). The germline V gene has CDR1 PRHDT and CDR2 FYEKMQ (reference sequence). The CDR3 covers 13 residues. V gave up 3 bases and J gave up 8 bases, with 11 bases separating them. CDR3 DNA sequence: TGTGCCAGCAGCTTCCGACCAGGGGATGAGCAGTTCTTC. Protein sequence: CASSFRPGDEQFF.